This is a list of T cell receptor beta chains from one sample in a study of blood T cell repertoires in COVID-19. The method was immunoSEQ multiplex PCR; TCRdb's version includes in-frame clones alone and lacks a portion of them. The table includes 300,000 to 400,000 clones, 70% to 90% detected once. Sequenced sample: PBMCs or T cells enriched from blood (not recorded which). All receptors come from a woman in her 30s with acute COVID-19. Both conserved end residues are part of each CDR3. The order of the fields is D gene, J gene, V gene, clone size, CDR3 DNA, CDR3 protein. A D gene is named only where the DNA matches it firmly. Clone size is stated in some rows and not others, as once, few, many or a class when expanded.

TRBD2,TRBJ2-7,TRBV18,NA,TGTGCCAGCTCACCCGGCGGCGGGGGCTACGAGCAGTACTTC,CASSPGGGGYEQYF
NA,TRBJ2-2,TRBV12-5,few,TGTGCTAGTGGTTGGGGGGTCACCGGGGAGCTGTTTTTT,CASGWGVTGELFF
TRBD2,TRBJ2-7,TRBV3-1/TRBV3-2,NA,TGTGCCAGCAGCCGAGCTAGCGGGGGATACGAGCAGTACTTC,CASSRASGGYEQYF
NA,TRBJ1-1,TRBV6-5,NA,TGTGCCAGCAGTTACCGCGGCAGGGCCACTGAAGCTTTCTTT,CASSYRGRATEAFF
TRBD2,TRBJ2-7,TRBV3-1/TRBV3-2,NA,TGTGCCAGCAGCCGCCGACTAGCGGGGGGGCCATCGGGAGAGCAGTACTTC,CASSRRLAGGPSGEQYF
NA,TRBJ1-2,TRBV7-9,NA,TGTGCCAGCAGCTTAGGAGGCGCAACCTATGGCTACACCTTC,CASSLGGATYGYTF
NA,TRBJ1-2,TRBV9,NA,TGTGCCAGCAGCATCGGGGAGGACTATGGCTACACCTTC,CASSIGEDYGYTF
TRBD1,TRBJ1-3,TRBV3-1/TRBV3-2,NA,TGTGCCAGCAGACCTTGGACAGGGAGCTCTGGAAACACCATATATTTT,CASRPWTGSSGNTIYF
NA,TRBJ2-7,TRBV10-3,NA,TGTGCCATCAGTGAGGGCGGGGACTTGGGGGAGCAGTACTTC,CAISEGGDLGEQYF
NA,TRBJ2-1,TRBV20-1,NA,TGCAGTAGCGGTTCCAATGAGCAGTTCTTC,CSSGSNEQFF
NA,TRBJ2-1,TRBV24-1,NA,TGTGCCACCAGTGACGCAGAAAACAATGAGCAGTTCTTC,CATSDAENNEQFF
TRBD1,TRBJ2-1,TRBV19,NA,TGTGCCAGTAGTACCAACAGGGGCTCCTACAATGAGCAGTTCTTC,CASSTNRGSYNEQFF
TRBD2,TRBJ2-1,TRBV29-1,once,TGCAGCGTTGAAGATCGATCGGCGGGGACTAGCGGGGGGCAAGGCTCCTACAATGAGCAGTTCTTC,CSVEDRSAGTSGGQGSYNEQFF
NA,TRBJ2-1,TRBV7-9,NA,TGTGCCAGCAGCTTCGGGCTAGCCCTACATGAGCAGTTCTTC,CASSFGLALHEQFF
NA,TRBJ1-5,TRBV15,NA,TGTGCCACCAGCAGAGGAGGGGGTAGCAATCAGCCCCAGCATTTT,CATSRGGGSNQPQHF
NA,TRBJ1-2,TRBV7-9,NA,TGTGCCAGCAGCCTGGACGGACTTGGGGGCTACACCTTC,CASSLDGLGGYTF
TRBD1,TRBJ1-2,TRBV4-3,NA,TGCGCCAGCAGCCAAGGGACAGGGTGGCACTATGGCTACACCTTC,CASSQGTGWHYGYTF
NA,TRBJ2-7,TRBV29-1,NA,TGCAGCGTCGCCACGCCCGGCGGGGGCAGCCGGGAGTACTTC,CSVATPGGGSREYF
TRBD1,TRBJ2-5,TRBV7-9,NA,TGTGCCAGCAGCTCCCCACAGGGGTGGGAGACCCAGTACTTC,CASSSPQGWETQYF
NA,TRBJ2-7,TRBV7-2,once,TGTGCCAGCAGCTTAAACTGGAGGGGCTACGAGCAGTACTTC,CASSLNWRGYEQYF
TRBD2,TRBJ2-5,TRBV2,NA,TGTGCCAGCAGTGATGTCCGGGGGGTCGGAGCCTACCAAGAGACCCAGTACTTC,CASSDVRGVGAYQETQYF
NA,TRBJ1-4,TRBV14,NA,TGTGCCAGCAGCCAAGATCAGGGCCGGGAAAAACTGTTTTTT,CASSQDQGREKLFF
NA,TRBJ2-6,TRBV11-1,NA,TGTGCCAGCAGCTTAGACAGGTCCTCTGGGGCCAACGTCCTGACTTTC,CASSLDRSSGANVLTF
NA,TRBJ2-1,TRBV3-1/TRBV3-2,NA,TGTGCCAGCAGCCGACGGACTTACAATGAGCAGTTCTTC,CASSRRTYNEQFF
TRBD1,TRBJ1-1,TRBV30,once,TGTGCCTGGATACAGGGGGCTGAAGCTTTCTTT,CAWIQGAEAFF
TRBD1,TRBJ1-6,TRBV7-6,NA,TGTGCCAGCAGCTTAGGGAGACAGGGGGACCCTGAGAATTCACCCCTCCACTTT,CASSLGRQGDPENSPLHF
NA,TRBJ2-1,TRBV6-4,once,TGTGCCAGCAGTGAAGGTAGGGGGGGCTACAATGAGCAGTTCTTC,CASSEGRGGYNEQFF
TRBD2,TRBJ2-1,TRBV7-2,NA,TGTGCCAGCAGCTTACAACCCGGCGGGGGGGCCTACAATGAGCAGTTCTTC,CASSLQPGGGAYNEQFF
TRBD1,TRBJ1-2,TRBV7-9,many,TGTGCCAGCAGGGGACAGGAAGGCCCCATGGGCTACACCTTC,CASRGQEGPMGYTF
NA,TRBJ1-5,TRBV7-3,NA,TGTGCCAGCAGTGGGGGGACGAGGGTAGGGCAGCCCCAGCATTTT,CASSGGTRVGQPQHF
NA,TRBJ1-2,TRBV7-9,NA,TGTGCCAGCAGCTTAACTACACCTAACTATGGCTACACCTTC,CASSLTTPNYGYTF
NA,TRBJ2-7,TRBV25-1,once,TGTGCCAGCAGTGAATATGGGGGCATATCCCCCTACGAGCAGTACTTC,CASSEYGGISPYEQYF
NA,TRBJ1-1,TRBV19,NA,TGTGCCAGTAGTGCCCAGGACATACCTGAAGCTTTCTTT,CASSAQDIPEAFF
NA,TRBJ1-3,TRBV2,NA,TGTGCCAGCAGTGAAGCTGGGGGCCGGCCAATCGACTCTAACACCATATATTTT,CASSEAGGRPIDSNTIYF
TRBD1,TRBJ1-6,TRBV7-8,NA,TGTGCCAGCAGCTTAGAGACAGGGCCCAATTCACCCCTCCACTTT,CASSLETGPNSPLHF
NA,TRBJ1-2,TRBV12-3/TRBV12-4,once,TGTGCCAGCAGTTTAGGGGGGCACTATGGCTACACCTTC,CASSLGGHYGYTF
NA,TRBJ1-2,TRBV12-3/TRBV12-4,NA,TGTGCCAGCAGTTTTGGGCACTACTATGGCTACACCTTC,CASSFGHYYGYTF
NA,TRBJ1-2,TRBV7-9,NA,TGTGCCAGCAGCTTAACGGCCCTGCGGGGATCTGGCTACACCTTC,CASSLTALRGSGYTF